This T cell receptor (beta chain) was obtained from a study of blood T cell repertoires in COVID-19. Study details: PBMCs, B-cell-depleted T cells, or T cells provided the cDNA or gDNA that made up the material.

Authors' data handling: Reference gene primers were amplified, and this amplification served to estimate nucleated cell counts. Produced via immunoSEQ multiplex PCR; TCRdb's table is partial and in-frame only. The V and J calls and clone size were taken over from that table, and D and trimming were inferred from the DNA. The table includes about 240,000 clones, roughly 86% detected once. Donors were grouped by their self-reported clinical history. The CDR3 is 13 residues long. Germline CDR1 MNHNY, CDR2 SVGAGI (reference sequence). V lost 8 bases to trimming and J lost 6 bases; unmatched junction nucleotides: 9.

The sample taken for sequencing was PBMCs or T cells enriched from blood (not recorded which). This clonotype was sampled from a woman in her 40s with acute COVID-19. The rearrangement joins TRBV6-6 to TRBJ2-7, with TRBD2 matching over 8 bases. Written as DNA, the CDR3 is TGTGCCAGCGCCACAGCGGGAGAGGTCGAGCAGTACTTC. It codes for CASATAGEVEQYF.